Shown below are 23 T cell receptor beta chains from a single sample sequenced in a study of T cells in Graves' hyperthyroidism and ophthalmopathy. TCR beta CDR3 regions were amplified from RNA. The HTBI primer set was used in a first-round RT-PCR of the TCR CDR3. A single record per CDR3 protein comes from TCRdb applying MiXCR to the multiplex PCR reads. The data hold about half a million distinct CDR3 sequences, with approximately 25% observed a single time. Sequencing was done on a sample of blood. The origin of the receptors is a woman between 25 and 40 years old with Graves' ophthalmopathy.

This clonotype was picked up a small number of times. V is TRBV25-1 and J is TRBJ2-5; 9 bases agree with TRBD2. V was clipped by 4 bases and J by 4 bases; unmatched bases: 10. Per germline, CDR1 MGHDK and CDR2 SYGVNS. This CDR3 is built from 16 residues. The CDR3 is CASSAFSGGVPETQYF. CDR3 sequence (DNA): TGTGCCAGCAGTGCTTTTAGCGGGGGAGTTCCAGAGACCCAGTACTTC.

In nucleotides, the CDR3 is TGTGCCAGTAGTATGGGTAGGGGCTCCGGCTATGGCTACACCTTC. Translated: CASSMGRGSGYGYTF. The chain couples TRBV19 to TRBJ1-2; tentatively, D is TRBD1 (5 bases). CDR3 length: 15 amino acids. Germline loops: CDR1 LNHDA, CDR2 SQIVND (reference sequence). The V gene lost 3 bases and the J gene lost 4 bases, with 15 bases spanning the gap.

This clonotype has only a few counts. V usage is TRBV5-1 and J usage is TRBJ2-5; TRBD1 or TRBD2 may be the D gene (5 bases each). Per germline, CDR1 SGHRS and CDR2 YFSETQ. Trimming shortened V by 4 bases and J by 4 bases, and 14 bases separated the two germline ends. The CDR3 is made up of 14 amino acids. The CDR3 DNA is TGCGCCAGCAGCCAGAACGGGACCCCAGAGACCCAGTACTTC. Protein: CASSQNGTPETQYF.

This clonotype was seen a few times. The gene calls are TRBV28 and TRBJ2-7, with D maybe TRBD2 (5 bases). The CDR3 runs to 14 residues. The V end lost 0 bases, the J end lost 5 bases, and 11 bases lay between the germline ends. Germline-derived CDR1 and CDR2 are MDHEN and SYDVKM. The CDR3 bases are TGTGCCAGCAGTTTATGGCAGCGGAGCAACGAGCAGTACTTC. This translates into CASSLWQRSNEQYF.

This clonotype has a count of ten or more. The chain has TRBV20-1 and TRBJ2-5; D possibly corresponds to TRBD1 (6 bases). With 6 bases removed from V and 2 bases from J, the gap between germline ends came to 19 bases. The CDR3 contains 15 residues. Per germline, CDR1 DFQATT and CDR2 SNEGSKA (reference sequence). The CDR3 nucleotides are TGCAGTGCCGGAGGACAGCTGGGAAAACAAGAGACCCAGTACTTC. It codes for CSAGGQLGKQETQYF.

The sample holds many counts of this clonotype. J is TRBJ1-5 and V is TRBV2; D remains unclear. There are 15 residues in the CDR3. Trimming left V 0 bases short and J 3 bases short, with 9 bases between. CDR1 SNHLY and CDR2 FYNNEI come from the germline V gene. CDR3 coding DNA: TGTGCCAGCAGTGAAGCGGGGAGGGCCAATCAGCCCCAGCATTTT. Amino acids: CASSEAGRANQPQHF.

The chain employs TRBV28 and TRBJ1-1; tentatively, D is TRBD1 (6 bases). CDR1 is MDHEN, CDR2 SYDVKM, per germline. The CDR3 is 14 amino acids. V lost 6 bases to trimming and J lost 3 bases, with 14 bases between them. The CDR3 loop is CASSSGARYTEAFF. The CDR3, as DNA: TGTGCCAGCAGCTCAGGGGCCCGTTACACTGAAGCTTTCTTT.

This clonotype was recorded at least ten times. The chain couples TRBV6-1 to TRBJ2-3; D is undetermined. Germline V gene data show CDR1 as MNHNS and CDR2 as SASEGT. V was shortened by 1 base and J by 3 bases, with 17 bases between the two germline ends. The CDR3 loop spans 17 amino acids. The CDR3 spells CASSEVDREVETDTQYF. CDR3 nucleotide sequence: TGTGCCAGCAGTGAAGTTGACCGCGAAGTAGAAACAGATACGCAGTATTTT.

This clonotype was recorded many times. This sequence joins TRBV29-1 and TRBJ1-2, with D possibly matching TRBD1 (5 bases). Trimming stripped 3 bases from V and 4 bases from J, with 9 bases between. Looked up from germline, CDR1 is SQVTM and CDR2 is ANQGSEA. The CDR3 runs 12 residues. The CDR3 reads CSVDQGGYGYTF. CDR3 sequence (DNA): TGCAGCGTTGATCAGGGCGGCTATGGCTACACCTTC.

This clonotype was counted ten times or more. V usage is TRBV12-3 or TRBV12-4 and J usage is TRBJ2-7; TRBD1 aligns across 10 bases. V lost 3 bases and J lost 7; bases outside the gene matches: 9. The CDR3 totals 15 residues. CDR3 sequence reads: CASSLRGTGVWEQYF. The CDR3, as DNA: TGTGCCAGCAGTTTGAGGGGGACAGGGGTGTGGGAGCAGTACTTC.

This clonotype was seen at least ten times. The rearrangement uses TRBV29-1 and TRBJ2-7; 15 bases agree with TRBD2. The CDR3 consists of 16 residues. The germline V gene has CDR1 SQVTM and CDR2 ANQGSEA. V was clipped by 5 bases and J by 0 bases; unmatched bases: 5. The CDR3 region has the DNA TGCAGCGTTTCGGGACTAGCGGGGGGTAGCTCCTACGAGCAGTACTTC. As protein: CSVSGLAGGSSYEQYF.

The V gene is TRBV24-1, the J gene TRBJ2-7, with 7 bases lining up with TRBD1. CDR3 length: 13 amino acids. CDR1 and CDR2 (germline): KGHDR, SFDVKD. J lost 4 bases, V lost 6 bases, and 5 bases had no gene match. In nucleotides, the CDR3 is TGTGCCACCAGTCCGACAGGGACGTACGAGCAGTACTTC. It codes for CATSPTGTYEQYF.

This rearrangement joins TRBV12-3 or TRBV12-4 to TRBJ2-7; TRBD2 agrees at 10 bases. Losses at the gene ends were 6 bases for V and 2 bases for J; bases not matched to a gene: 4. CDR3 length: 14 amino acids. The CDR3 sequence is CASRRSGRAYEQYF. DNA for the CDR3: TGTGCCAGCAGGAGGAGCGGGAGGGCCTACGAGCAGTACTTC.

The chain carries TRBV19 and TRBJ1-1; unclear D gene. The CDR3 has 14 amino acids. Trimming pared 5 bases from V and 5 bases from J, leaving 15 bases between. CDR1 is LNHDA and CDR2 is SQIVND in the germline V gene (reference sequence). The CDR3 region is CASSGRIGYTEAFF. DNA for the CDR3: TGTGCCAGTAGTGGCCGGATCGGTTATACTGAAGCTTTCTTT.

This clonotype was counted ten times or more. Germline is not matched at one junction end, which may reflect a read error. CDR3 loop: CASTLQGSRHIYGYTF. In nucleotides, the CDR3 is TGTGCCAGCACCTTGCAGGGGTCCCGTCACATTTATGGCTACACCTTC. The V call is TRBV5-6, the J call TRBJ1-2; maybe TRBD1 (6 bases). The CDR3 consists of 16 residues. Germline V gene lookup returns CDR1 SGHDT and CDR2 YYEEEE.

This clonotype was counted ten times or more. The V and J genes are TRBV29-1 and TRBJ1-2; D remains unclear. V lost 3 bases and J lost 4, with 6 bases in between. The CDR3 runs 11 residues. Germline V gene lookup returns CDR1 SQVTM and CDR2 ANQGSEA. CDR3 protein: CSVDTAYGYTF. Here the CDR3 DNA reads TGCAGCGTTGACACAGCCTATGGCTACACCTTC.

This clonotype was found many times. The V gene is TRBV6-1, the J gene TRBJ1-2, with D possibly matching TRBD1 (5 bases). The germline CDR1 and CDR2 sequences are MNHNS and SASEGT. The CDR3 has 12 residues. Trimming stripped 1 base from V and 10 bases from J, with 10 bases between. CDR3 in DNA: TGTGCCAGCAGTGAAGTTGGGGCAACCTACACCTTC. This encodes CASSEVGATYTF.

In nucleotides, the CDR3 is TGCGCCAGCGGCGAACAGGGATCTAACTATGGCTACACCTTC. Its translation is CASGEQGSNYGYTF. This chain joins TRBV5-1 and TRBJ1-2; D may be TRBD1 (6 bases). Germline CDR1 SGHRS, CDR2 YFSETQ. Trimming shortened V by 7 bases and J by 0 bases, and 13 bases separated the two germline ends. The CDR3 covers 14 residues.

In its sample, this clonotype was seen once. The chain combines TRBV6-2 or TRBV6-3 with TRBJ1-1; no clear D. Deletions cut 3 bases from V and 7 bases from J, with 21 bases between. CDR1 and CDR2 (germline): MNHEY, SVGEGT. This CDR3 region has 16 residues. As DNA, the CDR3 is TGTGCCAGCAGTTATTCGCTCAGCCTCCCCAGCGGTGAAGCTTTCTTT. It specifies CASSYSLSLPSGEAFF.

This clonotype was counted at least ten times. At one of its ends the junction is not consistent with the germline gene, which may arise from a read error. The rearrangement joins TRBV28 to TRBJ1-2; 8 bases line up with TRBD1. The CDR3 contains 14 residues. The germline V gene encodes CDR1 MDHEN and CDR2 SYDVKM. CDR3 amino acids: CASSQGTGNYGYTF. The CDR3 coding sequence is TGCGCCAGCAGCCAAGGGACAGGAAACTATGGCTACACCTTC.

This clonotype appeared many times. The rearrangement uses TRBV6-5 and TRBJ1-1; 7 positions match TRBD1. The CDR3 loop spans 12 amino acids. Germline assignment: CDR1 MNHEY and CDR2 SVGAGI. The V gene end was trimmed by 8 bases and the J gene end by 4 bases; junction bases not matched to a gene: 4. The CDR3: CASGNRGTEAFF. The CDR3 DNA is TGTGCCAGCGGCAACAGGGGCACTGAAGCTTTCTTT.

This clonotype was seen many times. The V and J genes are TRBV7-9 and TRBJ1-1, with D tentatively TRBD1 (5 bases). The V end lost 1 base, the J end lost 10 bases, and 16 bases lay between the germline ends. The CDR3 spans 14 residues. Germline values: CDR1 SEHNR, CDR2 FQNEAQ (reference sequence). DNA of the CDR3: TGTGCCAGCAGCTTAGGAGGGGTCCGGAGTGTAGCTTTCTTT. This sequence encodes CASSLGGVRSVAFF. The full variable domain, completed using reference TRBV7-9 and TRBJ1-1, is DTGVSQNPRHKITKRGQNVTFRCDPISEHNRLYWYRQTLGQGPEFLTYFQNEAQLEKSRLLSDRFSAERPKGSFSTLEIQRTEQGDSAMYLCASSLGGVRSVAFFGQGTRLTVV.

In this sample, this clonotype turned up many times. The chain employs TRBV2 and TRBJ2-5; tentatively, D is TRBD1 (7 bases). Trimming shortened V by 8 bases and J by 5 bases, and 18 bases separated the two germline ends. CDR3 size: 14 residues. Germline V gives CDR1 SNHLY, CDR2 FYNNEI. As DNA, the CDR3 is TGTGCCAGCCTACGACAGGGTGGAGGGGAGACCCAGTACTTC. This sequence encodes CASLRQGGGETQYF. Full variable domain (missing parts from reference TRBV2 and TRBJ2-5): EPEVTQTPSHQVTQMGQEVILRCVPISNHLYFYWYRQILGQKVEFLVSFYNNEISEKSEIFDDQFSVERPDGSNFTLKIRSTKLEDSAMYFCASLRQGGGETQYFGPGTRLLVL.